The 23 T cell receptor beta chains below all came from one sample that was sequenced in a study of shared clonotypes between healthy human individuals. Here immunoSEQ multiplex PCR was the method, and the copy in TCRdb shows in-frame clones only, minus some. The table records a few million clones, roughly 95% of them present only once. Sequences were obtained from naive CD4+ T cells sorted from blood. Subset meaning: CD45RA+ positively selected. The receptors were gathered from a man aged 18 to 29 in good health.

This clone was found once. DNA for the CDR3: TGTGCCAGCAGCTTAAACCCAGCGGGGGGCACAGATACGCAGTATTTT. Amino acids: CASSLNPAGGTDTQYF. The chain combines TRBV7-6 with TRBJ2-3, with 8 nucleotides matching TRBD2. CDR3 length: 16 amino acids. In germline, CDR1 is SGHVS, CDR2 FNYEAQ. V gave up 2 bases and J gave up 1 base; unmatched junction bases: 5.

The J gene is TRBJ1-1, the V gene TRBV29-1, with 7 bases lining up with TRBD1. The CDR3 consists of 14 residues. CDR1 and CDR2 from the germline V gene are SQVTM and ANQGSEA. V shed 6 bases, J shed 4 bases, and the junction held 11 bases outside the gene matches. The CDR3 nucleotides read TGCAGCGTCGGAAGGACAGGTGTCGGCACTGAAGCTTTCTTT. It is translated as CSVGRTGVGTEAFF. Variable domain in full (rest from reference TRBV29-1 and TRBJ1-1): SAVISQKPSRDICQRGTSLTIQCQVDSQVTMMFWYRQQPGQSLTLIATANQGSEATYESGFVIDKFPISRPNLTFSTLTVSNMSPEDSSIYLCSVGRTGVGTEAFFGQGTRLTVV.

The J gene is TRBJ1-2, the V gene TRBV5-1; TRBD1 aligns across 7 bases. This CDR3 has 17 amino acids. V was pared by 0 bases and J by 3 bases, with 11 bases of the junction left unmatched. Germline V CDR1 and CDR2: SGHRS, YFSETQ. In DNA form, the CDR3 reads TGCGCCAGCAGCTTGGGGTCAGGGGGAAGGAGTCACTATGGCTACACCTTC. Its translation is CASSLGSGGRSHYGYTF.

This clone was detected only once. Additional DNA sequences in this sample encode the identical CDR3. The chain has TRBV18 and TRBJ1-3; 8 nucleotides agree with TRBD1. The germline V gene encodes CDR1 KGHSH and CDR2 LQKENI. V dropped 3 bases and J dropped 0; count of bases not matched to a gene: 4. The length of the CDR3 is 16 residues. The CDR3 DNA sequence: TGTGCCAGCTCACCGATAACAGGGGGCTCTGGAAACACCATATATTTT. Translated, it gives CASSPITGGSGNTIYF.

V is TRBV9 and J is TRBJ1-1, with TRBD1 matching 12 bases. V trimming: 4 bases; J trimming: 0 bases; junction bases outside the gene matches: 7. This CDR3 has 17 amino acids. The germline V gene encodes CDR1 SGDLS and CDR2 YYNGEE. CDR3 coding DNA: TGTGCCAGCAGCCTGGGACAGGGGGCACTCATGAACACTGAAGCTTTCTTT. Protein: CASSLGQGALMNTEAFF.

This clone came up once. V and J are TRBV30 and TRBJ2-4, with a tentative D call TRBD2 (6 bases). Per the germline V gene, CDR1 is GTSNPN and CDR2 is SVGIG (reference sequence). The CDR3 extends over 15 amino acids. V gave up 2 bases and J gave up 0 bases, with 11 bases separating them. The CDR3 sequence: CAWSSGVVAKNIQYF. DNA for the CDR3: TGTGCCTGGAGTTCGGGGGTTGTAGCCAAAAACATTCAGTACTTC.

With regard to this clone: The sample has other DNA sequences that encode this CDR3 too. This chain uses TRBV5-1 with TRBJ1-5, with 10 bases that match TRBD1. The CDR3 extends over 15 amino acids. CDR1 and CDR2 from the germline V gene are SGHRS and YFSETQ. Trimming at V came to 4 bases and at J to 4 bases, leaving 5 bases not matched to a gene. This chain's CDR3 is CASSPLGQGNQPQHF. The CDR3 coding sequence is TGCGCCAGCAGCCCACTGGGACAGGGGAATCAGCCCCAGCATTTT.

V is TRBV5-1 and J is TRBJ1-1; 9 nucleotides line up with TRBD1. CDR1 is SGHRS, CDR2 YFSETQ, per germline. The V gene end was trimmed by 3 bases and the J gene end by 4 bases; junction bases not matched to a gene: 7. The CDR3 has 15 amino acids. The chain's CDR3 is CASSWTGTGLTEAFF. CDR3 in DNA: TGCGCCAGCAGCTGGACCGGGACAGGGCTCACTGAAGCTTTCTTT.

The gene calls are TRBV7-2 and TRBJ1-1; TRBD1 is a possible D gene (6 bases). Looked up from germline, CDR1 is SGHTA and CDR2 is FQGNSA. V lost 5 bases and J 1 base, leaving 8 bases between the germline ends. The CDR3 runs to 13 residues. This CDR3 is CASSRGQNTEAFF. CDR3 nucleotides: TGTGCCAGCAGCAGGGGACAGAACACTGAAGCTTTCTTT.

As to this clone: Other DNA sequences within the sample encode an identical CDR3. The chain recombines TRBV10-3 with TRBJ2-3; 9 bases are a match to TRBD2. The CDR3 is made up of 15 amino acids. Germline assignment: CDR1 ENHRY and CDR2 SYGVKD. V lost 1 base, J lost 1 base, and 0 bases stayed unmatched. The CDR3 loop reads CAISELAGGTDTQYF. CDR3 in DNA: TGTGCCATCAGTGAGTTAGCGGGGGGCACAGATACGCAGTATTTT.

The chain is built from TRBV7-8 and TRBJ1-1, with D hard to call. There are 13 residues in the CDR3. V lost 5 bases and J 4 bases, leaving 11 bases between the germline ends. CDR1 SGHVS and CDR2 FQNEAQ come from the germline V gene. The CDR3 region is CASSPELGTEAFF. DNA of the CDR3: TGTGCCAGCAGCCCAGAGCTGGGCACTGAAGCTTTCTTT.

The chain uses TRBV6-5 and TRBJ1-3; 7 positions match TRBD1. With V trimmed by 6 bases and J by 0 bases, 5 bases remained unmatched. The CDR3 totals 15 residues. In germline, CDR1 is MNHEY, CDR2 SVGAGI. The DNA of the CDR3 is TGTGCCAGCAGGAGGGACAGTGTCTCTGGAAACACCATATATTTT. Encoded protein: CASRRDSVSGNTIYF.

This chain uses TRBV14 with TRBJ1-4; no definite D call. Germline CDR1 is SGHDN and CDR2 is FVKESK. V lost 5 bases to trimming and J lost 0 bases, with 7 bases between them. CDR3 size: 14 residues. CDR3 sequence: CASSFRATNEKLFF. For the CDR3, the DNA is TGTGCCAGCAGCTTCAGAGCAACTAATGAAAAACTGTTTTTT.

The chain uses TRBV9 and TRBJ2-2; no firm D call. Per the germline V gene, CDR1 is SGDLS and CDR2 is YYNGEE. V lost 2 bases to trimming and J lost 1 base, with 9 bases between them. This CDR3 has 15 amino acids. For the CDR3, the DNA is TGTGCCAGCAGCGTTGAGCTGAGGAACACCGGGGAGCTGTTTTTT. Protein: CASSVELRNTGELFF.

The chain is built from TRBV5-4 and TRBJ2-7; 9 bases are shared with TRBD2. The CDR3 is 14 amino acids. The germline gives CDR1 SGHNT, CDR2 YYREEE (reference sequence). Trimming at V came to 4 bases and at J to 6 bases, leaving 8 bases not matched to a gene. CDR3 region: CASSPGLAGLEQYF. CDR3 DNA: TGTGCCAGCAGCCCGGGACTAGCCGGGCTCGAGCAGTACTTC.

The gene calls are TRBV28 and TRBJ2-5; D may be TRBD1 or TRBD2 (6 bases each). Trimming took 8 bases from V and 4 from J, leaving 14 bases between them. Germline CDR1 reads MDHEN; CDR2 reads SYDVKM. This CDR3 region has 13 residues. CDR3 region: CASLLGGAETQYF. The CDR3 nucleotides read TGTGCCAGCCTCCTCGGGGGCGCAGAGACCCAGTACTTC. Supplemented by reference TRBV28 and TRBJ2-5, the full variable domain reads DVKVTQSSRYLVKRTGEKVFLECVQDMDHENMFWYRQDPGLGLRLIYFSYDVKMKEKGDIPEGYSVSREKKERFSLILESASTNQTSMYLCASLLGGAETQYFGPGTRLLVL.

The chain has TRBV18 and TRBJ2-5; the D gene is possibly TRBD2 (5 bases). The CDR3 runs 13 residues. Germline V gene sequence: CDR1 KGHSH, CDR2 LQKENI. The V end lost 6 bases, the J end lost 5 bases, and 13 bases lay between the germline ends. In nucleotides, the CDR3 is TGTGCCAGCTCTCGGGGATTGGAGGAGACCCAGTACTTC. It yields the protein CASSRGLEETQYF.

V is TRBV2 and J is TRBJ1-2; no definite D call. This CDR3 region has 11 residues. The V end lost 8 bases, the J end lost 8 bases, and 12 bases lay between the germline ends. The V gene's germline CDR1 is SNHLY and CDR2 FYNNEI. The CDR3 sequence: CASHFFCGYTF. The DNA of the CDR3 is TGTGCCAGCCATTTCTTCTGCGGCTACACCTTC.

The chain is built from TRBV25-1 and TRBJ2-3, with 9 bases identical to TRBD2. CDR1 MGHDK and CDR2 SYGVNS come from the germline V gene. The CDR3 has 16 amino acids. The junction had 6 bases not matched to a gene; V was cut back by 3 bases and J by 2 bases. CDR3 region: CASSDISGRFTDTQYF. CDR3 DNA: TGTGCCAGCAGTGATATTAGCGGGAGATTCACAGATACGCAGTATTTT.

Concerning this clone: This sample includes further DNA sequences coding for the same CDR3. The chain uses TRBV28 and TRBJ2-3; D is perhaps TRBD1 or TRBD2 (6 bases each). CDR1 is MDHEN and CDR2 is SYDVKM in the germline V gene. Deletions cut 2 bases from V and 4 bases from J, with 10 bases between. CDR3 length: 14 residues. For the CDR3, the DNA is TGTGCCAGCAGTTTACGGGGGCGGGCAGATACGCAGTATTTT. Residues: CASSLRGRADTQYF.

As concerns this clone: The DNA is omitted, as the CDR3 cannot be located on it reliably, and the CDR3 follows TCRdb's listing. The chain employs TRBV5-4 and TRBJ1-6. The CDR3 adds up to 16 amino acids, both ends counted. The germline CDR1 and CDR2 sequences are SGHNT and YYREEE (reference sequence). The CDR3 is CASSLTFGEVNSPLHF.

The gene calls are TRBV6-5 and TRBJ2-5; TRBD1 might be the D (5 bases). There are 12 residues in the CDR3. Deletions cut 0 bases from V and 9 bases from J, with 8 bases between. Germline CDR1 and CDR2: MNHEY and SVGAGI. The CDR3 DNA is TGTGCCAGCAGTTACTCCCAGGGCCCCCAGTACTTC. Translated: CASSYSQGPQYF.

This chain joins TRBV7-3 and TRBJ1-2; TRBD1 matches 7 bases. V lost 5 bases, J lost 4 bases, and 10 bases stayed unmatched. The germline V gene has CDR1 SGHTA and CDR2 FQGTGA. CDR3 length: 15 residues. The CDR3 DNA follows: TGTGCCAGCAGCCCCGGCCCAGGGGGATTCTATGGCTACACCTTC. Its translation: CASSPGPGGFYGYTF.